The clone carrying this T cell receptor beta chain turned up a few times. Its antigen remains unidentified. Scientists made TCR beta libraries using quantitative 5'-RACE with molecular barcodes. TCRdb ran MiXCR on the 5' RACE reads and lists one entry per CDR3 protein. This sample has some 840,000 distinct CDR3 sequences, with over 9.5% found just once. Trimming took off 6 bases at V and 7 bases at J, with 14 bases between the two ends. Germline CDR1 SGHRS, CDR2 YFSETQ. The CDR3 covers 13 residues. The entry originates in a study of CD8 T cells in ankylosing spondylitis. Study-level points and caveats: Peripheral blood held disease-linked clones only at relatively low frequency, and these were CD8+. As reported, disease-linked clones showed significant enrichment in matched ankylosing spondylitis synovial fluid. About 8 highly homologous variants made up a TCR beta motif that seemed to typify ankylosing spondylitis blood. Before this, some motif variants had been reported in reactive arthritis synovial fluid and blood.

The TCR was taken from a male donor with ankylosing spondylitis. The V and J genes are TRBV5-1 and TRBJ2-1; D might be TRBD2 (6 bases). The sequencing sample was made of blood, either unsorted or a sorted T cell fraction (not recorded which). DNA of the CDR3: TGCGCCAGCAAGTCAAACGGAGGGAATGAGCAGTTCTTC. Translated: CASKSNGGNEQFF.